This T cell receptor beta chain was observed in a study of T cells in Graves' hyperthyroidism and ophthalmopathy. Study-level information: Peripheral blood samples were taken at initial diagnosis, prior to any treatment.

Study-level points and caveats: Among thyroid clonotypes expanded above 0.001, most also appeared in blood.

TCR beta CDR3 sequences were amplified from RNA transcripts. HTBI primers were used for first-round RT-PCR of the TCR CDR3. TCRdb independently ran MiXCR on the multiplex PCR reads; one entry per CDR3 protein. This table holds roughly 500,000 distinct CDR3 sequences, roughly 22% found once. Note on this clonotype: Its antigen is as yet unknown.

The CDR3 has 15 residues. The V gene's germline CDR1 is SGHRS and CDR2 YFSETQ. V was shortened by 1 base and J by 1 base, with 11 bases between the two germline ends. Uncontrolled infection, other autoimmune disease, pregnancy or lactation excluded patients. The genes are TRBV5-1 and TRBJ1-1, with D maybe TRBD1 (6 bases). The receptor's source is a woman between 70 and 85 years old with Graves' ophthalmopathy. The sample taken for sequencing was blood. This chain's CDR3 is CASSLTGKTNTEAFF. The CDR3 DNA follows: TGCGCCAGCAGCTTGACAGGGAAGACGAACACTGAAGCTTTCTTT.